This TCR beta chain was sequenced during a study of radiation and T cells in renal cell carcinoma. The overall study: Nephrectomy followed 15 Gy stereotactic body radiation by 4 weeks.

The time point is: blood 2 weeks post-SBRT. Treatment reported: 15 Gy SBRT to primary tumor, nephrectomy 4 weeks later. The data were produced by immunoSEQ multiplex PCR, yet TCRdb's version contains in-frame clones alone and is incomplete. The sample lists roughly 130,000 clones; 85% to 90% were seen once. The CDR3 length is 13 residues. Trimming removed 7 bases at V and 0 bases at J, with 8 bases between. The germline CDR1 and CDR2 sequences are MNHNS and SASEGT. The rearrangement links TRBV6-1 to TRBJ2-3; D remains unclear. Sequenced material: blood, taken from a patient whose treatment included radiotherapy and nephrectomy. This TCR was sampled from a woman in her seventies with renal cell carcinoma. The CDR3 DNA is TGTGCCAGCAACCTACAGAGCACAGATACGCAGTATTTT. Its translation: CASNLQSTDTQYF.